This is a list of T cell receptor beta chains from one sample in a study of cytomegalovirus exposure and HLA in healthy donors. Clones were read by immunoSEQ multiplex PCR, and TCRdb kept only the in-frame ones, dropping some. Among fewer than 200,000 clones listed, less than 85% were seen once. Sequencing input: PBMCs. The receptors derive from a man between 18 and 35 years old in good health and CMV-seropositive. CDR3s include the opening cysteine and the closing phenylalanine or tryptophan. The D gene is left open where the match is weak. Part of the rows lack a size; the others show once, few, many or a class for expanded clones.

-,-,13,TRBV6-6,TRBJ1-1,CASSYSSYTEAFF,TGTGCCAGCAGTTACTCCTCCTACACTGAAGCTTTCTTT
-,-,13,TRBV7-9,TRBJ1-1,CASSLRESTEAFF,TGTGCCAGCAGCTTAAGAGAATCGACTGAAGCTTTCTTT
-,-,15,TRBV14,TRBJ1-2,CASSQERGSNYGYTF,TGTGCCAGCAGCCAAGAAAGAGGGAGTAACTATGGCTACACCTTC
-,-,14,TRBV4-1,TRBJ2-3,CASSLVLATDTQYF,TGCGCCAGCAGCCTGGTTCTAGCGACAGATACGCAGTATTTT
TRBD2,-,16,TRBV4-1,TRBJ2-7,CASSHLRTSVDNEQYF,TGCGCCAGCAGCCACCTAAGGACTAGCGTGGATAACGAGCAGTACTTC
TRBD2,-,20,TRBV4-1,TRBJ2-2,CASSQLPGLAGDDRTGELFF,TGCGCCAGCAGCCAACTACCGGGACTAGCGGGGGATGATCGAACCGGGGAGCTGTTTTTT
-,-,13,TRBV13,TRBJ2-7,CASSSPGQGEQYF,TGTGCCAGCAGCTCGCCCGGACAAGGTGAGCAGTACTTC
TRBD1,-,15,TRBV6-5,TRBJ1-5,CASSMGQGVGQPQHF,TGTGCCAGCAGTATGGGACAGGGGGTAGGCCAGCCCCAGCATTTT
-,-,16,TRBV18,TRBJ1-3,CASSPTGPSSGNTIYF,TGTGCCAGCTCCCCCACAGGCCCAAGCTCTGGAAACACCATATATTTT
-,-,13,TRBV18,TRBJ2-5,CASSPRAKETQYF,TGTGCCAGCTCACCGAGGGCGAAAGAGACCCAGTACTTC
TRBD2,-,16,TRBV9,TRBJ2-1,CASSGAEREGRNEQFF,TGTGCCAGCAGCGGGGCGGAGCGGGAGGGCCGCAATGAGCAGTTCTTC
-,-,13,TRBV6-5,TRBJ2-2,CASSPFRAGELFF,TGTGCCAGCAGTCCATTTCGGGCCGGGGAGCTGTTTTTT
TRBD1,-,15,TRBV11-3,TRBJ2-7,CASSSTSDRDYEQYF,TGTGCCAGCAGCTCGACCTCGGACAGGGACTACGAGCAGTACTTC
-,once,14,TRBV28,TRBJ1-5,CASSLRGEVQPQHF,TGTGCCAGCAGTTTAAGAGGGGAGGTCCAGCCCCAGCATTTT
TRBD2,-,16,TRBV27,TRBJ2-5,CASSLTSGGGQETQYF,TGTGCCAGCAGCCTGACTAGCGGGGGGGGACAAGAGACCCAGTACTTC
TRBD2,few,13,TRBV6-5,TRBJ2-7,CASRGGGSYEQYF,TGTGCCAGCAGGGGCGGGGGCTCCTACGAGCAGTACTTC
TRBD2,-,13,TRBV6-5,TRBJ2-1,CASSRAGGNEQFF,TGTGCCAGCAGTCGAGCGGGGGGCAATGAGCAGTTCTTC
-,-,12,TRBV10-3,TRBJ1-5,CAIFPSNQPQHF,TGTGCCATCTTCCCGAGCAATCAGCCCCAGCATTTT
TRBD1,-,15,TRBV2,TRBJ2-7,CASSDPGGRGREQYF,TGTGCCAGCAGTGACCCCGGGGGCAGGGGGCGGGAGCAGTACTTC
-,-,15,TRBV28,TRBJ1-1,CASSPSRDMDTEAFF,TGTGCCAGCAGCCCGAGCAGGGATATGGACACTGAAGCTTTCTTT
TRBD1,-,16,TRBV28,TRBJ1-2,CASSLQGTGGGYGYTF,TGTGCCAGCAGTTTACAAGGGACAGGGGGAGGCTATGGCTACACCTTC
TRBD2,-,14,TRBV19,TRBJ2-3,CASSPGRATDTQYF,TGTGCCAGTAGTCCCGGGAGGGCCACAGATACGCAGTATTTT
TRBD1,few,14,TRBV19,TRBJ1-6,CASRGTGLDSPLHF,TGTGCCAGTAGAGGGACAGGTCTCGATTCACCCCTCCACTTT
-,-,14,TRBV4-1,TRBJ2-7,CASSHHQAGYEQYF,TGCGCCAGCAGCCACCACCAGGCGGGTTACGAGCAGTACTTC
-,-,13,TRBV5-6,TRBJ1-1,CASSPGAPAEAFF,TGTGCCAGCAGCCCAGGGGCCCCCGCTGAAGCTTTCTTT
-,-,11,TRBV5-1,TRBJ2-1,CASSFQVEQFF,TGCGCCAGCAGCTTTCAGGTTGAGCAGTTCTTC
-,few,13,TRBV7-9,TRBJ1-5,CASSWGQAQPQHF,TGTGCCAGCAGCTGGGGGCAGGCACAGCCCCAGCATTTT
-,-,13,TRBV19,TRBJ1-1,CASSLREGTEAFF,TGTGCCAGTAGTCTTAGGGAGGGCACTGAAGCTTTCTTT